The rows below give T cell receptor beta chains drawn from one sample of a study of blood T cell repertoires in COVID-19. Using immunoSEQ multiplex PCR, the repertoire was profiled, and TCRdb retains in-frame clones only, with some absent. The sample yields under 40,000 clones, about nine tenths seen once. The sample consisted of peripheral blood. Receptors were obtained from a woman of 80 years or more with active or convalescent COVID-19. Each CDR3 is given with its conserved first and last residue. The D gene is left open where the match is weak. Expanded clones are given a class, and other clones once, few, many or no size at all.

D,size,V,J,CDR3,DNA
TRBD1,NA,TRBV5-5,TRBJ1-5,CASSWDRQNQPQHF,TGTGCCAGCAGCTGGGACAGGCAAAATCAGCCCCAGCATTTT
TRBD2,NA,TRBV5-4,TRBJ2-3,CASSLGLAGRTDTQYF,TGTGCCAGCAGCTTGGGTTTAGCGGGGCGGACAGATACGCAGTATTTT
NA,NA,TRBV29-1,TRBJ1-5,CSVLFGQGDRQPQHF,TGCAGCGTTCTTTTTGGGCAGGGCGATAGGCAGCCCCAGCATTTT
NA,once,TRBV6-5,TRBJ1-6,CASSPLQAGLIFLHF,TGTGCCAGCAGTCCCCTCCAGGCAGGTCTAATCTTCCTCCACTTT
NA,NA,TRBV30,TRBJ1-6,CAWSTSSGNRSPLHF,TGTGCCTGGAGTACCTCTTCAGGGAATAGATCACCCCTCCACTTT
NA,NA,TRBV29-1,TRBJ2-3,CSVAEPSTDTQYF,TGCAGCGTTGCTGAGCCTAGCACAGATACGCAGTATTTT
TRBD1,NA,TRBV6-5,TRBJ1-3,CASSSQGGSSGNTIYF,TGTGCCAGCAGTTCACAGGGGGGGAGCTCTGGAAACACCATATATTTT
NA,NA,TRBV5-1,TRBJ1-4,CASSHTGKEEKKLFF,TGCGCCAGCAGTCATACAGGGAAAGAGGAAAAAAAACTGTTTTTT
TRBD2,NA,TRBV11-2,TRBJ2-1,CASSTTGTSLSSYLFF,TGTGCCAGCAGCACCACCGGGACTAGCCTTTCCTCGTATCTGTTCTTC
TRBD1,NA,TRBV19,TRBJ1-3,CASRAGTVSGNTIYF,TGTGCCAGTAGAGCTGGGACAGTCTCTGGAAACACCATATATTTT
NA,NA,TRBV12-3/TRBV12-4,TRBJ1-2,CASSLGGNYGYTF,TGTGCCAGCAGTTTGGGGGGTAACTATGGCTACACCTTC
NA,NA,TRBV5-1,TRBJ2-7,CASSSGTGAYEQYF,TGCGCCAGCAGCTCAGGGACGGGAGCCTACGAGCAGTACTTC
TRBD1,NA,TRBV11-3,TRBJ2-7,CASSLAPGQLYEQYF,TGTGCCAGCAGCTTAGCCCCGGGACAGCTCTACGAGCAGTACTTC
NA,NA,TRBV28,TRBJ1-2,CASSPAGSYGYTF,TGTGCCAGCAGCCCTGCGGGCAGCTATGGCTACACCTTC
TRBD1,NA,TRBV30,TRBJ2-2,CAWGQGVGELFF,TGTGCCTGGGGACAGGGGGTCGGGGAGCTGTTTTTT
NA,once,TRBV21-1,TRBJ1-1,CASSKPGHVNTEAFF,TGTGCCAGCAGCAAACCGGGACACGTGAACACTGAAGCTTTCTTT
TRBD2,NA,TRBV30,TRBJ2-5,CAWSAARTSTFVKTQYF,TGTGCCTGGAGTGCCGCCCGGACTAGTACCTTTGTCAAGACCCAGTACTTC
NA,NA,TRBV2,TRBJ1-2,CASSGTPGPNYGYTF,TGTGCCAGCAGTGGGACACCCGGACCCAACTATGGCTACACCTTC
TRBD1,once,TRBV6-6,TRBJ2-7,CASRPTGTGAYEQYF,TGTGCCAGCAGACCCACCGGGACAGGCGCCTACGAGCAGTACTTC
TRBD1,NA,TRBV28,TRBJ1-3,CASSSFTTGESYNGNTIYF,TGTGCCAGCAGTTCGTTTACCACAGGGGAATCATACAATGGAAACACCATATATTTT
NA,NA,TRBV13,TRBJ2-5,CASSPPGLTKETQYF,TGTGCCAGCAGCCCCCCGGGACTCACTAAAGAGACCCAGTACTTC
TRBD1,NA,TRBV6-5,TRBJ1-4,CASSRTGGSEKLFF,TGTGCCAGCAGTCGGACAGGGGGAAGCGAAAAACTGTTTTTT
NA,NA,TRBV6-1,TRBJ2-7,CASSEAGAEFEQYF,TGTGCCAGCAGTGAAGCAGGGGCCGAGTTCGAGCAGTACTTC
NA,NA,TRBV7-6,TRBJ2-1,CASSPDLSSYNEQFF,TGTGCCAGCAGCCCAGACTTGAGCTCCTACAATGAGCAGTTCTTC
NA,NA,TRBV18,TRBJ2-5,CASSPPAQRETQYF,TGTGCCAGCTCACCACCGGCCCAGCGAGAGACCCAGTACTTC
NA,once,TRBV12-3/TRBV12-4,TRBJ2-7,CASSLMRYQYF,TGTGCCAGCAGTTTAATGCGATATCAATACTTC
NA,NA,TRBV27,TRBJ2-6,CASSIWGAGANVLTF,TGTGCCAGCAGTATCTGGGGGGCTGGGGCCAACGTCCTGACTTTC
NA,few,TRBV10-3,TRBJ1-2,CAISELGAYGYTF,TGTGCCATCAGTGAGCTGGGGGCCTATGGCTACACCTTC
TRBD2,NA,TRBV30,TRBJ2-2,CAWSVTSGGFGELFF,TGTGCCTGGAGTGTAACTAGCGGGGGTTTCGGGGAGCTGTTTTTT
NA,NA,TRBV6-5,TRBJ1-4,CASRKQGPNEKLFF,TGTGCCAGCAGGAAACAGGGCCCTAATGAAAAACTGTTTTTT
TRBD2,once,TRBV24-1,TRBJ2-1,CATSDLRASGGPNNEQFF,TGTGCCACCAGTGATTTGAGGGCTAGCGGGGGCCCTAACAATGAGCAGTTCTTC
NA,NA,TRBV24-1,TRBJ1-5,CATSVFGGYNQPQHF,TGTGCCACCAGTGTTTTCGGGGGATACAATCAGCCCCAGCATTTT
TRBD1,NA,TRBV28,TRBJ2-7,CASTTIGQVVEQYF,TGTGCCAGCACTACGATTGGACAGGTTGTCGAGCAGTACTTC
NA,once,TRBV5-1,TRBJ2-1,CASSPTGAIQHPSSYNEQFF,TGCGCCAGCAGCCCCACCGGCGCTATCCAACACCCTAGCTCCTACAATGAGCAGTTCTTC
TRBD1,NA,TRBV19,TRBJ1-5,CASRDRDRVGSAQHF,TGTGCCAGTAGGGACCGGGACAGGGTAGGTTCTGCCCAGCATTTT
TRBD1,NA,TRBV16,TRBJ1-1,CASSQATGLSEAFF,TGTGCCAGCAGCCAAGCGACAGGGCTCTCTGAAGCTTTCTTT
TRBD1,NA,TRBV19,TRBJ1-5,CATWDRGSNQPQHF,TGTGCCACCTGGGACAGGGGAAGCAATCAGCCCCAGCATTTT
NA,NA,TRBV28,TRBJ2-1,CASSLPPPGVYNEQFF,TGTGCCAGCAGTTTACCCCCACCCGGGGTTTACAATGAGCAGTTCTTC
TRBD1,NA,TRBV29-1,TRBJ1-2,CSVEGPSDRNYGYTF,TGCAGCGTTGAAGGTCCGTCGGACAGGAACTATGGCTACACCTTC
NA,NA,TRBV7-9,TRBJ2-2,CASSFFGVNTGELFF,TGTGCCAGCAGCTTTTTCGGGGTGAACACCGGGGAGCTGTTTTTT
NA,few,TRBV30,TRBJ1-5,CAWSARGGRGQPQHF,TGTGCCTGGAGTGCAAGGGGTGGCAGGGGACAGCCCCAGCATTTT
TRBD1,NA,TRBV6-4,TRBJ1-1,CASRRDRMSEAFF,TGTGCCAGCAGAAGGGACAGAATGTCTGAAGCTTTCTTT
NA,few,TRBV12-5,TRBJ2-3,CASGPYGLSTDTQYF,TGTGCTAGTGGGCCATATGGACTCAGCACAGATACGCAGTATTTT
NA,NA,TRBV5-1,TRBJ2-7,CASSYETRPYEQYF,TGCGCCAGCAGCTATGAGACAAGACCCTACGAGCAGTACTTC
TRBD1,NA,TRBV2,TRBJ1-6,CASSGQGLPNSPLHF,TGTGCCAGCAGTGGACAGGGCCTACCCAATTCACCCCTCCACTTT
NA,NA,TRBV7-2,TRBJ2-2,CASTPRSTGELFF,TGTGCCAGCACCCCCCGGAGCACCGGGGAGCTGTTTTTT
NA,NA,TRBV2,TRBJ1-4,CASSGDQTDVEKLFF,TGTGCCAGCAGTGGAGACCAGACAGATGTTGAAAAACTGTTTTTT
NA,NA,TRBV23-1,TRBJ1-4,CASSQYPGRYTRVEKLFF,TGCGCCAGCAGTCAATATCCAGGGAGGTACACTAGAGTTGAAAAACTGTTTTTT
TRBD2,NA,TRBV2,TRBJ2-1,CASSRTSGGYNEQFF,TGTGCCAGCAGTCGGACTAGCGGGGGATACAATGAGCAGTTCTTC
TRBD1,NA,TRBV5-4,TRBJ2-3,CASSLVRGPHSDTQYF,TGTGCCAGCAGCTTGGTGAGGGGGCCACACTCAGATACGCAGTATTTT
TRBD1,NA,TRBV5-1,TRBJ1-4,CASSSTGTDGEKLFF,TGCGCCAGCAGCTCAACCGGGACAGATGGTGAAAAACTGTTTTTT
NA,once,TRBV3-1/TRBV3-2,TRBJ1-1,CASSRSPGFATEAFF,TGTGCCAGCAGCCGGAGCCCAGGGTTCGCCACTGAAGCTTTCTTT
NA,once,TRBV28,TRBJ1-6,CASSLEPLGADSPLHF,TGTGCCAGCAGTTTAGAGCCGCTGGGGGCGGATTCACCCCTCCACTTT
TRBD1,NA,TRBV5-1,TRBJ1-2,CASSFQKTGTYGYTF,TGCGCCAGCAGCTTTCAGAAGACAGGGACCTATGGCTACACCTTC
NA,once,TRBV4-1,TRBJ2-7,CASSQSHLSSYEQYF,TGCGCCAGCAGCCAAAGCCACCTTAGCTCCTACGAGCAGTACTTC
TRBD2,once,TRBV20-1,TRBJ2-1,CSASDSGGPSGGNEQFF,TGCAGTGCTAGTGACAGCGGGGGGCCCAGCGGGGGCAATGAGCAGTTCTTC